One and the same sample provided the 32 T cell receptor beta chains below, sequenced in a study of T cells in Graves' hyperthyroidism and ophthalmopathy. The CDR3 regions of TCR beta were amplified from RNA transcripts. HTBI primers were used for first-round RT-PCR of the TCR CDR3. Using its own MiXCR run on the multiplex PCR reads, TCRdb lists one record per CDR3 protein. The sample consists of approximately 400,000 distinct CDR3 sequences, 15% to 18% of them appearing once. Sequenced input: blood. The receptors originated from a woman aged 18-35 years with Graves' hyperthyroidism.

This clonotype was seen more than once but under ten times. The chain is built from TRBV14 and TRBJ2-3; D is unclear. This CDR3 spans 15 amino acids. Trimming took 0 bases from V and 2 from J, leaving 9 bases between them. The germline CDR1 and CDR2 sequences are SGHDN and FVKESK. Here the CDR3 reads CASSQDGFYTDTQYF. The CDR3 DNA reads as TGTGCCAGCAGCCAAGACGGCTTTTACACAGATACGCAGTATTTT. The full variable domain, rest sourced from reference TRBV14 and TRBJ2-3, is EAGVTQFPSHSVIEKGQTVTLRCDPISGHDNLYWYRRVMGKEIKFLLHFVKESKQDESGMPNNRFLAERTGGTYSTLKVQPAELEDSGVYFCASSQDGFYTDTQYFGPGTRLTVL.

The V gene is TRBV11-2, the J gene TRBJ2-2, with 8 positions matching TRBD2. The CDR3 consists of 18 residues. With 2 bases clipped from V and 3 bases from J, the junction kept 11 bases outside the gene matches. Germline loops: CDR1 SGHAT, CDR2 FQNNGV. The CDR3 nucleotides read TGTGCCAGCAGCTTAAGGTCTCTGGCGGGGGGCCACACCGGGGAGCTGTTTTTT. It encodes CASSLRSLAGGHTGELFF.

The V gene is TRBV5-1, the J gene TRBJ2-3, with a tentative D call TRBD2 (6 bases). Germline V gene sequence: CDR1 SGHRS, CDR2 YFSETQ. The CDR3 runs 16 residues. V was clipped by 3 bases and J by 0 bases, with 14 bases between them. CDR3 nucleotide sequence: TGCGCCAGCAGCTCCCTAGCGCTGAGTAGCACAGATACGCAGTATTTT. Amino acid sequence: CASSSLALSSTDTQYF.

This clonotype has a count of ten or more. The chain links TRBV18 to TRBJ1-4; D is ambiguous. Trimming took 0 bases from V and 3 from J, leaving 5 bases between them. This CDR3 comprises 14 residues. Germline V gene data show CDR1 as KGHSH and CDR2 as LQKENI. The CDR3 DNA reads as TGTGCCAGCTCACCACCCATGCCTAATGAAAAACTGTTTTTT. It yields the protein CASSPPMPNEKLFF.

This clonotype was seen at least ten times. The V and J genes are TRBV6-1 and TRBJ2-7; 7 nucleotides agree with TRBD2. The length of the CDR3 is 15 residues. V gave up 3 bases and J gave up 4 bases; unmatched junction bases: 9. CDR1 is MNHNS, CDR2 SASEGT, per germline. The CDR3: CASSDGGGPGYEQYF. CDR3 DNA: TGTGCCAGCAGTGATGGGGGAGGGCCCGGTTACGAGCAGTACTTC.

This clonotype appeared many times. This rearrangement joins TRBV20-1 to TRBJ2-1; 12 positions agree with TRBD2. With V trimmed by 5 bases and J by 10 bases, 3 bases remained unmatched. In germline, CDR1 is DFQATT, CDR2 SNEGSKA (reference sequence). The CDR3 loop spans 12 amino acids. Here the CDR3 DNA reads TGCAGTGCTGGGACTAGCGGGCAAGAGCAGTTCTTC. It is translated as CSAGTSGQEQFF.

This clonotype occurred many times. V gene TRBV7-9 combines with J gene TRBJ2-7; D is ambiguous. Germline loops: CDR1 SEHNR, CDR2 FQNEAQ (reference sequence). The CDR3 is 12 residues long. The V end lost 3 bases, the J end lost 6 bases, and 9 bases lay between the germline ends. As DNA, the CDR3 is TGTGCCAGCAGCTTTCTGGTCGGCGAGCAGTACTTC. Translated, it gives CASSFLVGEQYF.

This clonotype was seen ten or more times. V gene TRBV19 combines with J gene TRBJ2-7, with D perhaps TRBD2 (6 bases). The V end was cut by 5 bases, the J end by 2 bases, with 16 bases between. CDR1 is LNHDA, CDR2 SQIVND, per germline (reference sequence). The CDR3 loop spans 15 amino acids. CDR3 amino acids: CASSPRGGETYEQYF. For the CDR3, the DNA is TGTGCCAGTAGTCCCCGTGGAGGGGAGACCTACGAGCAGTACTTC.

Comment on this clonotype: Its ends do not fully match the called genes, so a read error is possible. V is TRBV6-9 and J is TRBJ1-4; D gene unclear. The CDR3 has 14 amino acids. Germline CDR1 and CDR2: MNHGY and SVAAGI. CDR3 nucleotide sequence: TGCGCCAGCAGCCTGTCCCAGCCCAATGAAAAACTGTTTTTT. Amino acid sequence: CASSLSQPNEKLFF.

The chain is built from TRBV11-2 and TRBJ2-7, with D hard to call. The V end was cut by 3 bases, the J end by 5 bases, with 14 bases between. The CDR3 is 14 amino acids. Germline V gives CDR1 SGHAT, CDR2 FQNNGV. The CDR3 region has the DNA TGTGCCAGCAGCTTGAGCCCGGGTAGCAACGAGCAGTACTTC. This sequence encodes CASSLSPGSNEQYF.

In this sample, this clonotype turned up many times. The chain links TRBV4-1 to TRBJ2-5; 14 bases line up with TRBD2. The ends lost 3 bases at V and 7 bases at J; junction bases unmatched: 1. The CDR3 totals 14 residues. Germline-derived CDR1 and CDR2 are MGHRA and YSYEKL. DNA for the CDR3: TGCGCCAGCAGCCAGGGACTAGCGGGAGCGACCCAGTACTTC. Translating gives CASSQGLAGATQYF.

This clonotype was recorded many times. The CDR3 spells CASSLDHRVGYTF. In DNA, the CDR3 is TGTGCCAGCAGCTTAGACCACAGGGTTGGCTACACCTTC. The chain recombines TRBV11-3 with TRBJ1-2; possibly TRBD1 for D (6 bases). The CDR3 extends over 13 amino acids. Trimming removed 0 bases at V and 7 bases at J, with 9 bases between. Germline V CDR1 and CDR2: SGHNT, YENEEA.

This clonotype has just a few counts. The chain employs TRBV13 and TRBJ2-3; 12 bases match TRBD2. V lost 7 bases to trimming and J lost 3 bases; unmatched junction nucleotides: 5. This CDR3 spans 15 amino acids. Germline values: CDR1 PRHDT, CDR2 FYEKMQ (reference sequence). DNA of the CDR3: TGTGCCAGCACCCCGGGGACTAGCGGGACAGATACGCAGTATTTT. Amino acids: CASTPGTSGTDTQYF.

This clonotype was counted only a few times. The rearrangement joins TRBV18 to TRBJ1-2, with D possibly matching TRBD1 (5 bases). Trimming took 4 bases from V and 3 from J, leaving 9 bases between them. Germline CDR1 reads KGHSH; CDR2 reads LQKENI. There are 13 residues in the CDR3. CDR3 amino acids: CASSQGLDYGYTF. In DNA, the CDR3 is TGTGCCAGCTCACAGGGGCTCGACTATGGCTACACCTTC.

V is TRBV4-1 and J is TRBJ2-7, with 13 bases that match TRBD2. V lost 3 bases and J lost 4; bases outside the gene matches: 3. The CDR3 spans 15 residues. Germline V gives CDR1 MGHRA, CDR2 YSYEKL. The CDR3 loop is CASSHGLAGEYEQYF. DNA for the CDR3: TGCGCCAGCAGCCACGGACTAGCGGGAGAATACGAGCAGTACTTC.

The table lists this clonotype with many counts. The V gene is TRBV12-3 or TRBV12-4, the J gene TRBJ2-3; TRBD2 aligns across 10 bases. V dropped 5 bases and J dropped 5; count of bases not matched to a gene: 4. The CDR3 contains 14 residues. CDR3 nucleotide sequence: TGTGCCAGCAGTCGGACTAGCGGCCAAGATACGCAGTATTTT. Its translation: CASSRTSGQDTQYF.

This clonotype was picked up many times. The chain links TRBV12-3 or TRBV12-4 to TRBJ2-7, with 10 bases that match TRBD2. The CDR3 runs to 17 residues. Trimming cost V 1 base and J 2 bases; bases outside gene matches: 8. The CDR3 here is CASSLDASGGPPYEQYF. In DNA form, the CDR3 reads TGTGCCAGCAGTTTAGATGCTAGCGGGGGACCCCCCTACGAGCAGTACTTC.

The V call is TRBV10-1, the J call TRBJ1-5, with 8 nucleotides matching TRBD1. The trim removed 6 bases at V and 0 bases at J, leaving 7 bases unmatched. CDR1 and CDR2 from the germline V gene are WNHNN and SYGVQD (reference sequence). The CDR3 spans 16 residues. The CDR3: CASRQGQADSNQPQHF. DNA for the CDR3: TGCGCCAGCAGACAGGGACAGGCGGATAGCAATCAGCCCCAGCATTTT.

This clonotype has only a few counts. The CDR3 spells CASSLEGGGAGETQYF. The DNA of the CDR3 is TGTGCCAGCAGCTTGGAAGGCGGGGGGGCCGGAGAGACCCAGTACTTC. The chain is built from TRBV5-4 and TRBJ2-5; 9 bases are shared with TRBD2. This CDR3 is built from 16 residues. Germline lookup yields CDR1 SGHNT and CDR2 YYREEE (reference sequence). V was pared by 0 bases and J by 4 bases, with 7 bases of the junction left unmatched. Full variable domain (missing parts from reference TRBV5-4 and TRBJ2-5): ETGVTQSPTHLIKTRGQQVTLRCSSQSGHNTVSWYQQALGQGPQFIFQYYREEENGRGNFPPRFSGLQFPNYSSELNVNALELDDSALYLCASSLEGGGAGETQYFGPGTRLLVL.

In this sample, this clonotype turned up many times. The chain links TRBV20-1 to TRBJ2-3, with 9 bases matching TRBD2. V lost 0 bases and J lost 0; bases outside the gene matches: 4. The CDR3 extends over 16 amino acids. Per germline, CDR1 DFQATT and CDR2 SNEGSKA (reference sequence). The CDR3 loop is CSARDRSGRSTDTQYF. CDR3 coding DNA: TGCAGTGCTAGAGATCGAAGCGGGAGGAGCACAGATACGCAGTATTTT.

This clonotype was observed many times. The chain employs TRBV3-1 and TRBJ2-5; 9 nucleotides align to TRBD1. CDR1 and CDR2 (germline): LGHDT, YNNKEL (reference sequence). With 2 bases clipped from V and 4 bases from J, the junction kept 17 bases outside the gene matches. This CDR3 spans 19 amino acids. The DNA of the CDR3 is TGTGCCAGCAGCCAATTAATCCCTGGACAGGGGCATTGGGGAGAGACCCAGTACTTC. Amino acid sequence: CASSQLIPGQGHWGETQYF.

This clonotype has ten or more counts. The rearrangement joins TRBV4-1 to TRBJ1-1, with a tentative D call TRBD1 (5 bases). V was pared by 0 bases and J by 6 bases, with 14 bases between. The CDR3 loop spans 15 amino acids. CDR1 and CDR2 from the germline V gene are MGHRA and YSYEKL. The CDR3 DNA is TGCGCCAGCAGCCAAGACCCATCCGGCAGGGCTGAAGCTTTCTTT. It encodes CASSQDPSGRAEAFF.

This clonotype was counted ten times or more. This chain links TRBV3-1 with TRBJ2-5, with D perhaps given as TRBD1 or TRBD2 (6 bases each). Per germline, CDR1 LGHDT and CDR2 YNNKEL (reference sequence). Trimming took 1 base from V and 5 from J, leaving 14 bases between them. The CDR3 spans 15 residues. CDR3 sequence (DNA): TGTGCCAGCAGCCAAGGGAGGGGGGCAGGGGAGACCCAGTACTTC. This translates into CASSQGRGAGETQYF.

The V call is TRBV12-3 or TRBV12-4, the J call TRBJ2-2; D not resolved. This CDR3 spans 14 amino acids. The ends were cut back, 3 bases at V and 5 bases at J, with 10 bases in the middle. The CDR3 spells CASSLVSVTGELFF. The CDR3 DNA sequence: TGTGCCAGCAGTTTGGTCAGCGTTACCGGGGAGCTGTTTTTT.

This clonotype has at least ten counts. J is TRBJ1-1 and V is TRBV13; 9 bases are shared with TRBD1. The CDR3 length is 14 residues. Looked up from germline, CDR1 is PRHDT and CDR2 is FYEKMQ (reference sequence). Germline trimming cut 3 bases from V and 8 bases from J; bases unmatched to any gene: 7. CDR3 bases: TGTGCCAGCAGCTTTAAAGGACAGGGGAGGGAAGCTTTCTTT. Translation: CASSFKGQGREAFF.

This clonotype was seen many times. The chain is built from TRBV2 and TRBJ2-1, with 8 bases identical to TRBD2. The CDR3 is made up of 16 amino acids. V trimming: 2 bases; J trimming: 4 bases; junction bases outside the gene matches: 7. CDR1 and CDR2 from the germline V gene are SNHLY and FYNNEI. CDR3 amino acids: CASSERLAGFYNEQFF. CDR3 sequence (DNA): TGTGCCAGCAGTGAAAGATTAGCGGGGTTTTACAATGAGCAGTTCTTC.

This clonotype was counted a few times. The chain links TRBV2 to TRBJ2-5, with 10 bases identical to TRBD1. CDR3 size: 13 residues. From germline, CDR1 is SNHLY and CDR2 FYNNEI. V lost 6 bases, J lost 9 bases, and 7 bases stayed unmatched. The CDR3 sequence is CASSGGTGEAQYF. The CDR3 DNA sequence: TGTGCCAGCAGCGGAGGGACAGGGGAGGCCCAGTACTTC. Filled out from reference TRBV2 and TRBJ2-5, the complete variable domain reads EPEVTQTPSHQVTQMGQEVILRCVPISNHLYFYWYRQILGQKVEFLVSFYNNEISEKSEIFDDQFSVERPDGSNFTLKIRSTKLEDSAMYFCASSGGTGEAQYFGPGTRLLVL.

V gene TRBV20-1 combines with J gene TRBJ1-2, with D maybe TRBD1 (6 bases). The germline V gene encodes CDR1 DFQATT and CDR2 SNEGSKA (reference sequence). V was cut by 0 bases and J by 4 bases, with 15 bases left in between. The CDR3 is 15 amino acids. CDR3 region: CSAREGGSGVYGYTF. Written as DNA, the CDR3 is TGCAGTGCTAGAGAGGGGGGGTCAGGGGTCTATGGCTACACCTTC.

There are many counts of this clonotype. V usage is TRBV20-1 and J usage is TRBJ2-1; D not resolved. Germline loops: CDR1 DFQATT, CDR2 SNEGSKA (reference sequence). Trimming removed 7 bases from V and 0 bases from J, with 10 bases in between. CDR3 size: 13 residues. CDR3 in DNA: TGCAGTGGAGTGCAGAGCTCCTACAATGAGCAGTTCTTC. This codes for CSGVQSSYNEQFF.

This rearrangement joins TRBV18 to TRBJ2-1; tentative D call: TRBD2 (5 bases). Germline CDR1 and CDR2: KGHSH and LQKENI. This CDR3 is 15 amino acids long. V dropped 3 bases and J dropped 6 bases, with 15 bases sitting between them. CDR3 sequence (DNA): TGTGCCAGCTCACCCGGCGGGCCCCGCGGCAATGAGCAGTTCTTC. Translated: CASSPGGPRGNEQFF.

This clonotype was seen ten or more times. The junction shows a germline mismatch at one end, possibly a read error. The chain recombines TRBV7-7 with TRBJ2-5, with D perhaps matching TRBD2 (6 bases). Germline V gene data show CDR1 as SSHAT and CDR2 as FNYEAQ (reference sequence). The length of the CDR3 is 17 residues. CDR3 sequence: CASSLSPPGVVGETQYF. CDR3 nucleotides: TGTGCTAGCAGCTTATCTCCCCCGGGGGTGGTGGGAGAGACCCAGTACTTC.

This clonotype was seen at least ten times. In DNA form, the CDR3 reads TGCGCCAGCAGCTTGGAGAGGATCGCAGATACGCAGTATTTT. This sequence encodes CASSLERIADTQYF. J is TRBJ2-3 and V is TRBV5-1; D gene ambiguous. The CDR3 runs 14 residues. V was trimmed by 0 bases and J by 4 bases, leaving 9 bases between them. Germline loops: CDR1 SGHRS, CDR2 YFSETQ.